The following is a TCR beta chain sequence with its context. Antigen specificity is unknown. The protocol was immunoSEQ multiplex PCR, while the TCRdb copy is restricted to in-frame clones and leaves out a portion. The top ten clones hold about 1.9% of a sample with roughly 150,000 clones, roughly 91% of them seen once. This sample is drawn from a study of T cell responses to AZD1222 COVID-19 vaccine. Study observations and caveats: At 160-218 and 743-854, vaccine-associated CD4 TCRs were dominant, and they spanned spike. Repertoire sampling was restricted to post-peak T cell response timepoints. Clonal diversity may have been underestimated, and the donors were mostly white British, with more females than males.

Germline V lookup: CDR1 LNHDA, CDR2 SQIVND (reference sequence). The CDR3 has 16 amino acids. The V and J ends lost 3 bases and 2 bases respectively, with 16 bases between them. The chain has TRBV19 and TRBJ1-2, with D tentatively TRBD1 (6 bases). The source is an adult who received the AZD1222 COVID-19 vaccine. Specimen: peripheral blood, collected 28 days after the second AZD1222 dose. The CDR3 loop is CASSMGPGGANYGYTF. CDR3 in DNA: TGTGCCAGTAGTATGGGCCCTGGGGGGGCAAACTATGGCTACACCTTC.